This TCR beta chain was retrieved from a study of cytomegalovirus exposure and HLA in healthy donors. Findings and caveats of the study: Some V segments (TRBV6-2 and TRBV6-3 among them) were excluded as indistinguishable.

The PCR made use of 60 Vbeta and 13 Jbeta primers. In the original processing: About 10 million shared chains were among 80 million or so unique TCR beta chains counted in a later analysis. TCRdb's table, derived via immunoSEQ multiplex PCR, lists solely in-frame clones and lacks some. V and J calls and clone size are those listed in that table; D and trimming were worked out from the DNA. The sample has roughly 100,000 clones, about 62% seen once. Of note for this clone: Its antigen remains unknown.

The CDR3 has 15 residues. Trimming removed 3 bases from V and 5 bases from J; junction bases left unmatched: 8. Germline V lookup: CDR1 MNHNS, CDR2 SASEGT. Source material: PBMCs. The TCR sequence derives from a human donor in good health. The chain couples TRBV6-1 to TRBJ2-7; TRBD1 matches at 9 bases. Here the CDR3 DNA reads TGTGCCAGCAGTGATTGGGGACAGGGAATAAACGAGCAGTACTTC. Encoded protein: CASSDWGQGINEQYF.